This TCR beta chain was found in a study of shared clonotypes between healthy human individuals. Study-wide background: Donors had three CD4 naive, three CD4 memory, two CD8 naive and one CD8 memory plate apiece.

This clone was recorded only once. Method: immunoSEQ multiplex PCR; TCRdb's copy keeps in-frame clones and lacks some. This sample carries about 1.1 million clones, 70% to 85% of them seen once, and the ten largest clones take roughly 0.83%. Germline CDR1 is MNHEY and CDR2 is SMNVEV (reference sequence). V gave up 8 bases and J gave up 4 bases; unmatched junction bases: 7. The CDR3 consists of 14 residues. Sequences were obtained from memory CD4+ T cells from PBMCs. As to subset: CD45RA-negative fraction. The chain links TRBV27 to TRBJ2-3, with 9 bases matching TRBD2. This clonotype was obtained from a man younger than 30 in good health. Some clones in this sample may be carry-over from other donors' samples. CDR3 nucleotide sequence: TGTGCCAGCCGGCCGCGGGAGGGGGCAGATACGCAGTATTTT. It is translated as CASRPREGADTQYF.